This T cell receptor (beta chain) is drawn from a study of blood T cell repertoires in COVID-19. Original processing notes: Quantification of nucleated cells was approximated via reference gene primer amplification. The assay was immunoSEQ multiplex PCR, and TCRdb's table has in-frame clones only and misses some. V and J calls and clone size follow that table, whereas D and trimming were derived from the DNA. The sample holds 300,000 to 350,000 clones, about 91% seen once. Symptom resolution, clearance, or two negative PCRs marked donors in Cohort 3 as recovered. Per germline, CDR1 MNHEY and CDR2 SMNVEV (reference sequence). Deletions cut 6 bases from V and 0 bases from J, with 13 bases between. The CDR3 runs to 15 residues.

The chain employs TRBV27 and TRBJ2-3, with D possibly matching TRBD1 (6 bases). Sequencing used PBMCs or T cells enriched from blood (not recorded which). The sequence derives from a woman younger than 35 who had recovered from COVID-19. The CDR3 DNA follows: TGTGCCAGCAGCCGCGGACAGTTTAGCACAGATACGCAGTATTTT. This translates into CASSRGQFSTDTQYF.